This record concerns one T cell receptor beta chain sequence. It has no known antigen specificity. No base quality values were provided; no much bigger clone lies one nucleotide off. The germline V gene (reference sequence) supplies CDR1 LNHNV and CDR2 YYDKDF. The germline ends are 8 bases apart after V is trimmed by 3 bases and J by 3 bases. Reading from cysteine to phenylalanine, the CDR3 counts 13 amino acids. The read is trimmed to its CDR3 DNA, 39 bases read in frame from base 1. PBMCs were isolated by density centrifugation and stained for CD3, CD4 and CD8, after which CD4+ and CD8+ T cells were sorted on a FACSAria. Scalp biopsies and blood samples were provided by unaffected controls. This sample was included in a study of CD8+ T cells in alopecia areata (dated by TCRdb to about 2018). In terms of the full investigation: High-throughput TCRbeta sequencing was used to examine T cell clonal expansion in alopecia areata in both the C3H/HeJ mouse model and human patients. Scalp clonality was compared across normal scalp (n=4), patchy alopecia areata scalp (n=8), and alopecia totalis/universalis scalp (n=8). Amplification of TCRbeta CDR3 regions was done by immunoSEQ multiplex PCR using 35 Vbeta forward primers and 13 Jbeta reverse primers. RNA came from the PAXgene miRNA kit for fixed scalp, the miRNeasy kit for PBMCs, and the RNeasy kit for mouse skin. On the human side, TCRbeta sequencing was run on scalp tissue and on sorted CD4+ and CD8+ peripheral blood T cells from healthy controls and from alopecia areata patients with either patchy or totalis/universalis disease.

Study-wide findings and limitations: Compared with normal scalp, lesional scalp had higher clonality and more expanded CD8+ clones, particularly in alopecia totalis/universalis, a pattern that suggests antigenic drive. Unlike mouse skin, which is dominated by gammadelta T cells, normal human skin has resident alphabeta T cells that are also sequenced, and this complicates analysis of the scalp TCR repertoire. Shared TCR sequences between patients were less evident than in mice, which may be partly attributable to HLA diversity in the patient population.

The library was built by means of the immunoSEQ multiplex PCR assay. For TCR sequencing, RNA was extracted from every sample and reverse transcribed into cDNA to serve as template. First-strand cDNA was synthesized using SuperScript III with a 2:1 mix of oligo-dT and random hexamers. A synthetic immune receptor repertoire was used to assess amplification bias, and residual bias was removed computationally. Processing in the source paper ran as follows. Raw reads were preprocessed to remove errors, and CDR3 was defined by IMGT conventions from the conserved cysteine to phenylalanine. Clonality was computed by normalizing Shannon entropy by log2 of the number of productive unique TCRs and subtracting the result from 1. Scalp TCRbeta sequences were cross-referenced with sorted blood CD4 and CD8 repertoires so that the CD4 or CD8 identity of scalp clones could be inferred. Here the immuneACCESS table is served through TCRdb, limited to in-frame sequences with V and J called. Missing clones are a known gap in these copies; in checked studies unresolved V genes cover under half, and the rest lacks a known reason. V and J calls and clone size are those listed in that table; D and trimming were worked out from the DNA. The sample table records around 210,000 clones; roughly three fifths of these occur just once. Jointly, the top ten make up roughly 5.3% of the sample.

Sequencing was performed on CD8+ T cells sorted from blood. The chain was built from TRBV15 and TRBJ1-2; the D segment cannot be called with confidence. The clonotype was recovered from a human donor in good health. For the CDR3, the sequence is CATSRPPDYGYTF. The sequence in DNA is TGTGCCACCAGCAGGCCCCCGGACTATGGCTACACCTTC.